Below are 10 T cell receptor beta chains sequenced from a single sample in a study of shared clonotypes between healthy human individuals. Assay used: immunoSEQ multiplex PCR; TCRdb lists only in-frame clones, some missing. The table has 1,400,000 or so clones, approximately 98.5% seen once. The specimen sequenced was naive CD4+ T cells sorted from blood. Indicated subset: CD45RA+ positively selected. The receptor set was obtained from a man aged 25 to 45 in good health.

V gene TRBV19 combines with J gene TRBJ2-7, with D unclear. V gave up 5 bases and J gave up 7 bases, with 15 bases separating them. CDR1 LNHDA and CDR2 SQIVND come from the germline V gene (reference sequence). This CDR3 comprises 13 residues. The DNA for the CDR3 is TGTGCCAGTAGTCCATTTCAATACAAGGAGCAGTACTTC. Protein: CASSPFQYKEQYF.

The chain carries TRBV30 and TRBJ2-3; the match to TRBD2 covers 13 bases. With V trimmed by 3 bases and J by 4 bases, 10 bases remained unmatched. The CDR3 is 17 residues long. Germline V gene lookup returns CDR1 GTSNPN and CDR2 SVGIG (reference sequence). The CDR3 region is CAWRSGLAGVDADTQYF. Here the CDR3 DNA reads TGTGCCTGGAGGTCCGGACTAGCGGGAGTGGACGCAGATACGCAGTATTTT.

V usage is TRBV27 and J usage is TRBJ1-2; D not resolved. The CDR3 sequence is 15 residues long. Trimming stripped 5 bases from V and 5 bases from J, with 18 bases between. Germline V gene sequence: CDR1 MNHEY, CDR2 SMNVEV (reference sequence). The CDR3 DNA follows: TGTGCCAGCAGTCCCCGGATGCAGTTCTTATATGGCTACACCTTC. This translates into CASSPRMQFLYGYTF.

The V and J genes are TRBV5-4 and TRBJ2-5; 9 bases match TRBD2. Losses at the gene ends were 4 bases for V and 5 bases for J; bases not matched to a gene: 12. Germline-derived CDR1 and CDR2 are SGHNT and YYREEE (reference sequence). CDR3 length: 16 amino acids. The CDR3 DNA reads TGTGCCAGCAGCACGGGGTTAGCGGGAGTTGAGGAGACCCAGTACTTC. This gives the protein CASSTGLAGVEETQYF.

J is TRBJ1-3 and V is TRBV5-1; D uncertain. Germline V gene lookup returns CDR1 SGHRS and CDR2 YFSETQ. Between the trimmed V and J ends, which lost 5 bases and 8 bases, there was a span of 20 bases. This CDR3 contains 15 residues. The CDR3 spells CASSYLDASADTIYF. The CDR3, as DNA: TGCGCCAGCAGTTATTTAGACGCATCGGCAGACACCATATATTTT.

The gene calls are TRBV6-5 and TRBJ2-2; the D gene is possibly TRBD2 (5 bases). CDR3 length: 16 residues. CDR1 is MNHEY, CDR2 SVGAGI, per germline. With 2 bases removed from V and 5 bases from J, the gap between germline ends came to 15 bases. The CDR3 region has the DNA TGTGCCAGCAGTTACGCCCGGGTCGGGAATACCGGGGAGCTGTTTTTT. It is translated as CASSYARVGNTGELFF.

The chain is built from TRBV7-8 and TRBJ1-1; the D is unclear. From germline, CDR1 is SGHVS and CDR2 FQNEAQ. This CDR3 region has 16 residues. V was clipped by 6 bases and J by 3 bases, with 20 bases between them. CDR3 sequence: CASSPTSRQEDTEAFF. The CDR3 nucleotides are TGTGCCAGCAGTCCAACCTCCCGGCAGGAGGACACTGAAGCTTTCTTT. The full variable domain, its missing parts supplied by reference TRBV7-8 and TRBJ1-1, is GAGVSQSPRYKVAKRGQDVALRCDPISGHVSLFWYQQALGQGPEFLTYFQNEAQLDKSGLPSDRFFAERPEGSVSTLKIQRTQQEDSAVYLCASSPTSRQEDTEAFFGQGTRLTVV.

The chain couples TRBV7-2 to TRBJ1-5; the D is unclear. The V end was cut by 3 bases, the J end by 6 bases, with 6 bases between. Germline CDR1 SGHTA, CDR2 FQGNSA. This CDR3 has 12 amino acids. CDR3 loop: CASSFSGQPQHF. In nucleotides, the CDR3 is TGTGCCAGCAGCTTTTCGGGTCAGCCCCAGCATTTT. Complete variable domain (other parts from reference TRBV7-2 and TRBJ1-5): GAGVSQSPSNKVTEKGKDVELRCDPISGHTALYWYRQSLGQGLEFLIYFQGNSAPDKSGLPSDRFSAERTGGSVSTLTIQRTQQEDSAVYLCASSFSGQPQHFGDGTRLSIL.

The chain recombines TRBV5-1 with TRBJ2-1; TRBD2 matches at 11 bases. Per the germline V gene, CDR1 is SGHRS and CDR2 is YFSETQ. With 4 bases clipped from V and 6 bases from J, the junction kept 3 bases outside the gene matches. This CDR3 spans 14 amino acids. CDR3: CASSLAGGANEQFF. The CDR3 DNA is TGCGCCAGCAGCCTAGCGGGAGGAGCCAATGAGCAGTTCTTC.

CDR3 sequence: CASSVGPTNGQYF. The CDR3, as DNA: TGTGCCAGCAGCGTAGGGCCGACAAACGGGCAGTACTTC. The chain joins TRBV9 to TRBJ2-7; D remains ambiguous. V lost 0 bases, J lost 9 bases, and 13 bases lay in between. The germline CDR1 and CDR2 sequences are SGDLS and YYNGEE. The CDR3 loop spans 13 amino acids. Combining the CDR3 with reference TRBV9 and TRBJ2-7 gives the whole variable domain DSGVTQTPKHLITATGQRVTLRCSPRSGDLSVYWYQQSLDQGLQFLIQYYNGEERAKGNILERFSAQQFPDLHSELNLSSLELGDSALYFCASSVGPTNGQYFGPGTRLTVT.